The clone carrying this TCR beta chain has a single count. Antigen specificity is unknown. This sample was taken from a study of CD8+CD57+ T cells in acquired aplastic anemia. Looking at the study overall: The mean DNA yield obtained from sorted CD4+ and CD8+ cells came to 3.2 ug. Healthy donor CD4+ samples were sequenced to a depth that averaged approximately 9.9 million reads.

TCR beta VDJ and CDR3 were profiled, and genomic DNA was the template. TCRdb ran MiXCR on the reads and lists one entry per CDR3 protein. Among about 180,000 distinct CDR3 sequences, approximately 49% were seen once, and the ten largest hold approximately 2.9%. Trimming shortened V by 8 bases and J by 7 bases, and 15 bases separated the two germline ends. The germline V gene encodes CDR1 MNHNS and CDR2 SASEGT. CDR3 length: 14 residues. Study-wide findings and caveats: The same twenty-nine CD8+ CDR3 sequences occurred in patients and in controls. Patients were compared with controls for CD8+ Simpson's diversity, and no significant difference emerged.

The receptor comes from a human donor in good health. The specimen was sorted CD4+, CD8+, or CD8+CD57+ T cells (not recorded which) from PBMCs. The gene calls are TRBV6-1 and TRBJ1-6, with D possibly matching TRBD1 (6 bases). CDR3 loop: CASGERGHNSPLHF. The CDR3 nucleotides read TGTGCCAGCGGAGAGCGGGGACACAATTCACCCCTCCACTTT.